This T cell receptor beta chain appears in the sequencing data of a study of Graves' ophthalmopathy and Graves' hyperthyroidism. The authors amplified TCR beta CDR3 regions, and they did so from RNA transcripts for repertoire sequencing. Second-round multiplex PCR came after first-round RT-PCR with HTBI primers. TCRdb re-analysed the multiplex PCR reads in MiXCR, keeping a single row per CDR3 protein. The sample yields about 380,000 distinct CDR3 sequences, over 15% seen once. Study observations and caveats: With 70.59% sensitivity and 72% to 85% specificity, the model predicted ophthalmopathy progression. A classifier, a 13-signature model, separated ophthalmopathy from stable hyperthyroidism with nearly 90% sensitivity and over 70% specificity.

This clonotype was seen many times. Its antigen remains unidentified. The CDR3 has 15 amino acids. V lost 3 bases to trimming and J lost 5 bases, with 14 bases between them. The study excluded patients with other autoimmune diseases, uncontrolled infections, pregnancy or lactation. The rearrangement joins TRBV12-3 or TRBV12-4 to TRBJ1-5, with D possibly TRBD1 on 6 matching bases. This receptor was taken from a woman aged 18-29 years with stable Graves' hyperthyroidism. Input material: peripheral blood. The CDR3 DNA follows: TGTGCCAGCAGTTTTTACAGGGAAAGGGATCAGCCCCAGCATTTT. Protein sequence: CASSFYRERDQPQHF.